This T cell receptor beta chain was found in a study of OX40 agonist ivuxolimab in advanced cancers. Study-level information: Past anti-PD-1, anti-PD-L1 or anti-CTLA-4 therapy was accepted, and approximately 37% had received some.

Worth noting for this clone: Its matching antigen is unknown.

Method: immunoSEQ multiplex PCR; TCRdb's copy keeps in-frame clones and lacks some. The repertoire has 50,000 or so clones, approximately 89% of them found once; the top ten carry 5% to 6.5%. Study results and caveats: Some patients without response likewise showed low normalized clonal expansion.

Material: CD4+ or CD8+ T cells sorted from blood, obtained in a trial of the OX40 agonist ivuxolimab. The receptor was isolated from an adult with an advanced solid tumor such as melanoma, head and neck, liver or kidney cancer.

The CDR3 region is CASSFIGQTRDGYTF. The CDR3 DNA reads TGTGCCAGCAGTTTTATCGGGCAAACACGGGATGGCTACACCTTC. V gene TRBV28 combines with J gene TRBJ1-2; D unresolved. Trimming shortened V by 3 bases and J by 6 bases, and 17 bases separated the two germline ends. Looked up from germline, CDR1 is MDHEN and CDR2 is SYDVKM. The length of the CDR3 is 15 residues.